Listed here is a single T cell receptor (beta chain). Antigen specificity is unknown. This entry comes from a study of shared clonotypes between healthy human individuals. Study outcomes and limitations: Clonotypes shared by all four donors outscored non-shared clonotypes in generation probability.

Germline V gene data show CDR1 as SGHAT and CDR2 as FQNNGV. Trimming removed 1 base from V and 2 bases from J, with 9 bases in between. The CDR3 spans 14 residues. The naive CD8 population came from CD45RO-negative cells selected for CCR7, without terminally differentiated effector memory CD45RA+ cells. Recent acute infections and vaccinations were absent in the healthy HIV-negative adult donors. Measured with immunoSEQ multiplex PCR; TCRdb has only the in-frame clones, and not every one. The table lists some 2.1 million clones, approximately 94% of them singletons, with roughly 1% in the top ten. Specimen: naive CD8+ T cells sorted from blood. The source is a man younger than 35 in good health. The V gene is TRBV11-2, the J gene TRBJ2-7; no definite D call. CDR3 coding DNA: TGTGCCAGCAGCTTAGGTCCGGCCCCCTACGAGCAGTACTTC. Encoded protein: CASSLGPAPYEQYF.